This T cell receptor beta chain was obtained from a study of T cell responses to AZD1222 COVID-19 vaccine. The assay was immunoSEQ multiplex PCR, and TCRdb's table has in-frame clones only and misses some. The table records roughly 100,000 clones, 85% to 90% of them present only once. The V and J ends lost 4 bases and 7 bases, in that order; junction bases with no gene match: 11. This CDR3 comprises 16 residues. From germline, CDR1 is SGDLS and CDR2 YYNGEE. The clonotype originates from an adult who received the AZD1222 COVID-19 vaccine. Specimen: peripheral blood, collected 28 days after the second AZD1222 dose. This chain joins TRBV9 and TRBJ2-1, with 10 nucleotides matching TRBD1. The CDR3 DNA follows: TGTGCCAGCAGCCCCACCGGGACAGGGGCCCCGAATGAGCAGTTCTTC. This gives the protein CASSPTGTGAPNEQFF.